The subject of this entry is one T cell receptor beta chain. V was trimmed by 6 bases and J by 8 bases, leaving 16 bases between them. The CDR3 is 13 amino acids. In germline, CDR1 is SNHLY, CDR2 FYNNEI. The data were obtained in a study of identical twins. TCRdb re-derived calls from the 5' RACE reads in MiXCR, one entry per CDR3 protein. Among some 1,700,000 distinct CDR3 sequences, about 32% were seen once, and the ten largest hold around 0.25%. This TCR was sampled from a newborn girl in good health. Sequenced input: cord blood. This chain joins TRBV2 and TRBJ1-2; no clear D. CDR3 DNA: TGTGCCAGCAGGGAGATAAAATTGGAGGGCTACACCTTC. Its protein is CASREIKLEGYTF.